A single sample is the source of the 26 T cell receptor beta chains below, sequenced in a study of shared clonotypes between healthy human individuals. The method was immunoSEQ multiplex PCR; TCRdb's version includes in-frame clones alone and lacks a portion of them. This sample has about 2 million clones; just under 95% occur once, and the top ten carry roughly 1%. The naive CD8 subset, CD45RO-negative cells positively selected for CCR7, excluded terminally differentiated effector memory CD45RA+ cells. The sequenced material came from naive CD8+ T cells sorted from blood. These receptors came from a man younger than 35 in good health.

This sequence joins TRBV7-8 and TRBJ2-5, with D tentatively TRBD1 or TRBD2 (6 bases each). The CDR3 is 16 residues long. Germline-derived CDR1 and CDR2 are SGHVS and FQNEAQ. The V gene lost 0 bases and the J gene lost 0 bases, with 11 bases spanning the gap. The CDR3 DNA is TGTGCCAGCAGCTTAGCGGGGGGCTTGTACCAAGAGACCCAGTACTTC. It translates to CASSLAGGLYQETQYF. Full variable domain (rest looked up from reference TRBV7-8 and TRBJ2-5): GAGVSQSPRYKVAKRGQDVALRCDPISGHVSLFWYQQALGQGPEFLTYFQNEAQLDKSGLPSDRFFAERPEGSVSTLKIQRTQQEDSAVYLCASSLAGGLYQETQYFGPGTRLLVL.

Concerning this clone: The sample carries other DNA sequences with the same CDR3. V is TRBV28 and J is TRBJ1-4; D remains unclear. This CDR3 is built from 13 residues. The V gene lost 1 base and the J gene lost 6 bases, with 6 bases spanning the gap. The germline CDR1 and CDR2 sequences are MDHEN and SYDVKM. Here the CDR3 DNA reads TGTGCCAGCAGTTTATCTGGGGATGAAAAACTGTTTTTT. It encodes CASSLSGDEKLFF.

This chain connects TRBV28 to TRBJ2-3; 11 nucleotides line up with TRBD1. The ends lost 3 bases at V and 6 bases at J; junction bases unmatched: 2. CDR1 and CDR2 (germline): MDHEN, SYDVKM. The CDR3 is made up of 14 amino acids. The CDR3 sequence: CASSFGQGADTQYF. The CDR3 DNA follows: TGTGCCAGCAGTTTCGGACAGGGGGCGGATACGCAGTATTTT.

Only one count was recorded for this clone. The gene calls are TRBV5-6 and TRBJ2-5; D is tentatively TRBD1 or TRBD2 (5 bases each). This CDR3 spans 18 amino acids. V was clipped by 3 bases and J by 4 bases, with 25 bases between them. The germline V gene encodes CDR1 SGHDT and CDR2 YYEEEE. CDR3 region: CASSYKASFGGRGETQYF. The CDR3 DNA is TGTGCCAGCAGCTACAAGGCTTCGTTTGGGGGTCGGGGAGAGACCCAGTACTTC.

This chain uses TRBV7-9 with TRBJ1-1, with 7 bases identical to TRBD1. Germline-derived CDR1 and CDR2 are SEHNR and FQNEAQ (reference sequence). The CDR3 has 13 amino acids. V dropped 4 bases and J dropped 1; count of bases not matched to a gene: 0. The CDR3 reads CASSWTGNTEAFF. The CDR3 DNA sequence: TGTGCCAGCAGCTGGACAGGGAACACTGAAGCTTTCTTT.

The V call is TRBV13, the J call TRBJ1-4; D unclear. The CDR3 covers 16 residues. V lost 2 bases and J lost 7, with 17 bases in between. Germline V gives CDR1 PRHDT, CDR2 FYEKMQ (reference sequence). The CDR3 is CASSLSTFGRSEKLFF. For the CDR3, the DNA is TGTGCCAGCAGCTTATCAACTTTTGGCAGGAGTGAAAAACTGTTTTTT. Full variable domain (remainder filled in from reference TRBV13 and TRBJ1-4): AAGVIQSPRHLIKEKRETATLKCYPIPRHDTVYWYQQGPGQDPQFLISFYEKMQSDKGSIPDRFSAQQFSDYHSELNMSSLELGDSALYFCASSLSTFGRSEKLFFGSGTQLSVL.

The V and J genes are TRBV30 and TRBJ1-2; possible D gene TRBD1, 5 bases. V shed 3 bases and J shed 5 bases, with 22 bases lying between them. Germline CDR1 reads GTSNPN; CDR2 reads SVGIG (reference sequence). CDR3 length equals 16 residues. CDR3 sequence reads: CAWSEWTRTGTYGYTF. The CDR3 nucleotides are TGTGCCTGGAGCGAGTGGACCCGGACGGGGACTTATGGCTACACCTTC.

This clone was recorded a few times. The chain uses TRBV10-3 and TRBJ2-7; D is perhaps TRBD2 (6 bases). The CDR3 is 13 amino acids. Looked up from germline, CDR1 is ENHRY and CDR2 is SYGVKD. Deletions cut 4 bases from V and 6 bases from J, with 13 bases between. The CDR3, as DNA: TGTGCCATCAGTGTATGGCGGGATGGCGAGCAGTACTTC. This sequence encodes CAISVWRDGEQYF.

On this clone itself: Germline is not matched at one junction end, which may reflect a read error. J is TRBJ1-3 and V is TRBV7-9; 7 bases are shared with TRBD1. The V gene's germline CDR1 is SEHNR and CDR2 FQNEAQ (reference sequence). This CDR3 has 13 amino acids. The CDR3 sequence is CASSLGTGYLLSF. As DNA, the CDR3 is TGTGCCAGCAGCTTAGGGACAGGATATCTTCTATCCTTT.

The genes are TRBV7-9 and TRBJ2-7; the match to TRBD2 covers 9 bases. The CDR3 totals 13 residues. The ends lost 5 bases at V and 3 bases at J; junction bases unmatched: 2. Germline V gene sequence: CDR1 SEHNR, CDR2 FQNEAQ (reference sequence). CDR3 loop: CASSPSGDYEQYF. The CDR3 DNA sequence: TGTGCCAGCAGCCCTAGCGGGGACTACGAGCAGTACTTC.

The chain links TRBV7-9 to TRBJ2-7, with D perhaps assigned TRBD1 or TRBD2 (5 bases each). Trimming removed 5 bases from V and 7 bases from J, with 18 bases in between. Germline CDR1 SEHNR, CDR2 FQNEAQ (reference sequence). CDR3 length: 14 residues. In DNA form, the CDR3 reads TGTGCCAGCAGCCTCAGGGACCCCACGAGTGAGCAGTACTTC. Its translation is CASSLRDPTSEQYF.

The chain couples TRBV14 to TRBJ2-2; no firm D call. CDR1 and CDR2 (germline): SGHDN, FVKESK. V gave up 2 bases and J gave up 3 bases, with 4 bases separating them. There are 13 residues in the CDR3. The CDR3 spells CASSQYYTGELFF. The DNA of the CDR3 is TGTGCCAGCAGCCAATATTACACCGGGGAGCTGTTTTTT.

This chain uses TRBV27 with TRBJ1-4; tentative D call: TRBD1 (6 bases). CDR1 MNHEY and CDR2 SMNVEV come from the germline V gene (reference sequence). V dropped 4 bases and J dropped 3 bases, with 12 bases sitting between them. The CDR3 consists of 15 residues. CDR3 DNA sequence: TGTGCCAGCAGTTCTCGGGAGGGGGCTAATGAAAAACTGTTTTTT. The encoded protein is CASSSREGANEKLFF.

The rearrangement uses TRBV10-2 and TRBJ2-2, with TRBD2 matching over 7 bases. This CDR3 has 13 amino acids. From germline, CDR1 is WSHSY and CDR2 SAAADI. V was clipped by 9 bases and J by 3 bases; unmatched bases: 4. This CDR3 is CASWTRDTGELFF. CDR3 in DNA: TGCGCCAGTTGGACTAGAGACACCGGGGAGCTGTTTTTT.

V is TRBV5-4 and J is TRBJ2-2; 14 bases fit TRBD2. Losses at the gene ends were 4 bases for V and 5 bases for J; bases not matched to a gene: 7. The CDR3 spans 17 residues. The germline V gene encodes CDR1 SGHNT and CDR2 YYREEE (reference sequence). CDR3 sequence reads: CASSLGTSGGPTGELFF. DNA for the CDR3: TGTGCCAGCAGCCTTGGGACTAGCGGGGGACCGACCGGGGAGCTGTTTTTT.

For this clone: The sample carries other DNA sequences with the same CDR3. This chain links TRBV27 with TRBJ2-7; the match to TRBD1 covers 7 bases. The CDR3 covers 14 residues. Germline V gives CDR1 MNHEY, CDR2 SMNVEV (reference sequence). The V and J ends lost 6 bases and 4 bases, in that order; junction bases with no gene match: 9. This chain's CDR3 is CASSLTGSGYEQYF. DNA for the CDR3: TGTGCCAGCAGCCTGACAGGGTCGGGATACGAGCAGTACTTC.

The chain combines TRBV4-1 with TRBJ2-2, with D possibly TRBD2 on 5 matching bases. This CDR3 region has 16 residues. Germline lookup yields CDR1 MGHRA and CDR2 YSYEKL. Trimming took off 3 bases at V and 0 bases at J, with 11 bases between the two ends. CDR3 sequence (DNA): TGCGCCAGCAGCCAGATAAGCGGAGCGAACACCGGGGAGCTGTTTTTT. Its protein is CASSQISGANTGELFF.

The chain carries TRBV10-3 and TRBJ2-4, with 7 bases lining up with TRBD2. V lost 2 bases, J lost 6 bases, and 13 bases stayed unmatched. The CDR3 sequence is 17 residues long. CDR1 and CDR2 from the germline V gene are ENHRY and SYGVKD. CDR3 protein: CAISEDSGMDGLNIQYF. The CDR3 DNA sequence: TGTGCCATCAGTGAGGACAGCGGGATGGACGGACTAAACATTCAGTACTTC.

J is TRBJ1-4 and V is TRBV18; a weak D match, TRBD1 (5 bases). Germline V gene data show CDR1 as KGHSH and CDR2 as LQKENI. V was trimmed by 3 bases and J by 4 bases, leaving 12 bases between them. The CDR3 consists of 15 residues. Here the CDR3 reads CASSPQTARNEKLFF. The CDR3 nucleotides are TGTGCCAGCTCACCGCAGACAGCCCGTAATGAAAAACTGTTTTTT.

CDR3 in DNA: TGTGCCAGCTCACCTCTCAAGTTAGTC. This codes for CASSPLKLV. The chain links TRBV18 to TRBJ2-7; D remains unclear. The CDR3 length is 9 residues. Germline V lookup: CDR1 KGHSH, CDR2 LQKENI.

The chain has TRBV6-6 and TRBJ2-7; D is perhaps TRBD1 or TRBD2 (5 bases each). The CDR3 runs to 13 residues. Trimming removed 5 bases at V and 2 bases at J, with 10 bases between. Germline CDR1 reads MNHNY; CDR2 reads SVGAGI (reference sequence). CDR3 bases: TGTGCCAGCAGTCCCGGGGCAACCTACGAGCAGTACTTC. It encodes CASSPGATYEQYF.

This sequence joins TRBV5-1 and TRBJ2-1; no reliable D call. The CDR3 has 14 amino acids. CDR1 and CDR2 (germline): SGHRS, YFSETQ. The V end was cut by 0 bases, the J end by 8 bases, with 12 bases between. The CDR3 nucleotides read TGCGCCAGCAGCTTGGAGGTGGTTATGGATGAGCAGTTCTTC. Encoded protein: CASSLEVVMDEQFF.

Note on this clone: Additional DNA sequences in this sample encode the identical CDR3. The CDR3 loop is CASSQDRGGSYEQYF. CDR3 nucleotides: TGCGCCAGCAGCCAGGACAGGGGAGGGTCCTACGAGCAGTACTTC. The chain combines TRBV4-1 with TRBJ2-7; 9 nucleotides match TRBD1. The CDR3 runs 15 residues. Germline values: CDR1 MGHRA, CDR2 YSYEKL. V was pared by 3 bases and J by 1 base, with 4 bases of the junction left unmatched.

Worth noting for this clone: Since no conserved phenylalanine or tryptophan closes the CDR3, a read error is the likely cause. Because the CDR3's place on the DNA is in doubt, the DNA is left out and the CDR3 is given as listed by TCRdb. CDR3 sequence: CASSQDGFG. The rearrangement uses TRBV14 and TRBJ1-2. The CDR3 is 9 amino acids long, termini counted. CDR1 and CDR2 from the germline V gene are SGHDN and FVKESK.

The rearrangement links TRBV7-2 to TRBJ1-1, with 7 bases aligning to TRBD1. Germline V gives CDR1 SGHTA, CDR2 FQGNSA. V lost 5 bases and J lost 0; bases outside the gene matches: 6. CDR3 length equals 15 residues. DNA of the CDR3: TGTGCCAGCAGCGTCAACAGGGGACTGAACACTGAAGCTTTCTTT. Its translation is CASSVNRGLNTEAFF.

This chain links TRBV19 with TRBJ1-3; 9 bases line up with TRBD1. The CDR3 has 17 residues. V was clipped by 5 bases and J by 0 bases; unmatched bases: 8. From germline, CDR1 is LNHDA and CDR2 SQIVND (reference sequence). The DNA of the CDR3 is TGTGCCAGTAGTGCCGCGGGACAGGGTAACTCTGGAAACACCATATATTTT. It is translated as CASSAAGQGNSGNTIYF.